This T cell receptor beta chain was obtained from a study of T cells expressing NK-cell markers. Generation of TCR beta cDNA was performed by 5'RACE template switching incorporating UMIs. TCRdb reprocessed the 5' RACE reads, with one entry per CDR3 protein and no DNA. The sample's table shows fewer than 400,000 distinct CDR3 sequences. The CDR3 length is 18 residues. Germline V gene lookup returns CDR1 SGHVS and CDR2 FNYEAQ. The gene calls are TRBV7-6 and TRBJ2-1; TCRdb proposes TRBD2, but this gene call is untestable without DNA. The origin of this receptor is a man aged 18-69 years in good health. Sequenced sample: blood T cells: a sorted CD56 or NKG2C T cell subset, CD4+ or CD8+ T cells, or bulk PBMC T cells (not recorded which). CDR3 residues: CASSLVSSGLAGYNEQFF.